These 12 T cell receptor beta chains share one sample of origin, sequenced in a study of T-cell memory formation after mild COVID-19 (dated by TCRdb to the early 2020s). Library method: 5' RACE. The data were produced on an Illumina NovaSeq 6000. The public sequencing data were trimmed at Q25 with fastp and processed into clonotypes with MiXCR by TCRdb, which kept only in-frame beta chains. Each record represents a unique CDR3 protein, reported with the most common genes and DNA among its rows. Counted in this sample were 280,000 or so distinct CDR3 sequences; over 7% of them appeared once. The top ten clonotypes cover approximately 22% of the sample. Source material: PBMCs or a T cell subset sorted from them (not recorded which). The receptors come from a man aged 18-30 years who had mild COVID-19 (a few samples of this study predate the infection). The sample titles of this study are shuffled in the database, so cell type and time point are left out; the donor was told from shared clones.

The V call is TRBV5-1, the J call TRBJ2-7, with D hard to call. CDR1 is SGHRS and CDR2 is YFSETQ in the germline V gene. The CDR3 has 15 amino acids. V lost 0 bases and J lost 0, with 10 bases in between. In nucleotides, the CDR3 is TGCGCCAGCAGCTTGGACGGTCGCAGCTCCTACGAGCAGTACTTC. Its protein is CASSLDGRSSYEQYF.

This clonotype was observed many times. This chain joins TRBV4-3 and TRBJ2-2, with 8 bases matching TRBD1. With 0 bases clipped from V and 4 bases from J, the junction kept 1 base outside the gene matches. The germline V gene encodes CDR1 LGHNA and CDR2 YSLEER. This CDR3 has 15 residues. The CDR3 sequence: CASSQEDRVTGELFF. The CDR3 DNA reads TGCGCCAGCAGCCAAGAGGACAGGGTCACCGGGGAGCTGTTTTTT.

This clonotype has just a few counts. The chain couples TRBV5-8 to TRBJ1-4; perhaps TRBD1 as D (6 bases). CDR1 is SGHTS and CDR2 is YDEGEE in the germline V gene. This CDR3 comprises 14 residues. V lost 7 bases and J lost 10, with 20 bases in between. CDR3 protein: CASGKRTEAGKLFF. In nucleotides, the CDR3 is TGTGCCAGCGGGAAAAGGACAGAAGCTGGAAAACTGTTTTTT.

The chain is built from TRBV5-1 and TRBJ2-2, with D unresolved. This CDR3 contains 12 residues. V shed 1 base and J shed 8 bases, with 6 bases lying between them. Per germline, CDR1 SGHRS and CDR2 YFSETQ. CDR3: CASSLPRGELFF. The CDR3 bases are TGCGCCAGCAGCTTGCCCAGGGGGGAGCTGTTTTTT.

The table lists this clonotype with a few counts. The chain is built from TRBV21-1 and TRBJ2-3; TRBD2, the table's D call, lacks a check against the DNA. TRBV21-1 is noted as a pseudogene. CDR3 length: 10 amino acids. The CDR3 sequence: CASAGDTQYF. In nucleotides, the CDR3 is TGTGCCAGCGCGGGAGATACGCAGTATTTT.

V is TRBV4-1 and J is TRBJ1-6; D gene uncertain. In germline, CDR1 is MGHRA, CDR2 YSYEKL. CDR3 length: 15 amino acids. Trimming shortened V by 1 base and J by 8 bases, and 12 bases separated the two germline ends. Here the CDR3 DNA reads TGCGCCAGCAGCCAAGGTAGCCGGAGTTATTCACCCCTCCACTTT. Translation: CASSQGSRSYSPLHF.

The CDR3 nucleotides are TGCGCCAGCAGCCAAGATCAAGACAAACCCTCCTACGAGCAGTACTTC. It codes for CASSQDQDKPSYEQYF. The chain joins TRBV4-1 to TRBJ2-7; D unresolved. The germline V gene encodes CDR1 MGHRA and CDR2 YSYEKL. V dropped 0 bases and J dropped 0 bases, with 12 bases sitting between them. The CDR3 extends over 16 amino acids.

A remark on this clonotype: The conserved closing phenylalanine or tryptophan is absent in this CDR3, likely reflecting a read error. The rearrangement links TRBV7-2 to TRBJ2-4; TRBD1 or TRBD2 may be the D gene (6 bases each). Deletions cut 1 base from V and 7 bases from J, with 8 bases between. The germline gives CDR1 SGHTA, CDR2 FQGNSA. The CDR3 is 13 residues long. CDR3 sequence: CASSLVGGNIQYS. The CDR3 DNA reads TGTGCCAGCAGCTTAGTGGGGGGCAACATTCAGTACTCC.

This clonotype was seen a few times. V and J are TRBV4-3 and TRBJ1-3; D gene uncertain. The germline CDR1 and CDR2 sequences are LGHNA and YSLEER. There are 21 residues in the CDR3. V lost 0 bases, J lost 0 bases, and 24 bases lay in between. CDR3 sequence: CASSQEGIRTQSPLSGNTIYF. The CDR3 nucleotides read TGCGCCAGCAGCCAAGAAGGTATTAGGACCCAAAGCCCGCTCTCTGGAAACACCATATATTTT.

This clonotype was counted once. The chain couples TRBV7-2 to TRBJ2-7, with TRBD2 matching over 9 bases. The V gene's germline CDR1 is SGHTA and CDR2 FQGNSA. Unmatched junction bases numbered 5, after V lost 5 bases and J lost 3 bases. CDR3 size: 14 residues. The CDR3 bases are TGTGCCAGCAGCCTTGCGGGAGGGGACTACGAGCAGTACTTC. Protein product: CASSLAGGDYEQYF.

The V and J genes are TRBV29-1 and TRBJ1-1; no clear D gene. Trimming shortened V by 6 bases and J by 11 bases, and 19 bases separated the two germline ends. CDR3 length: 12 residues. Germline CDR1 and CDR2: SQVTM and ANQGSEA. CDR3 region: CSVREGSPGAFF. The CDR3 DNA follows: TGCAGCGTCAGAGAAGGGTCCCCCGGGGCTTTCTTT.

This clonotype has a handful of counts. The chain employs TRBV20-1 and TRBJ2-7, with 8 bases identical to TRBD1. The CDR3 totals 13 residues. J was trimmed by 6 bases and V by 6 bases; bases with no gene match: 10. Germline values: CDR1 DFQATT, CDR2 SNEGSKA (reference sequence). CDR3 sequence: CSARTGIIGEQYF. The DNA of the CDR3 is TGCAGTGCGAGGACAGGGATAATCGGCGAGCAGTACTTC.